These 32 T cell receptor beta chains were all obtained from the same sample, sequenced in a study of T cell responses to AZD1222 COVID-19 vaccine. The method was immunoSEQ multiplex PCR; TCRdb's version includes in-frame clones alone and lacks a portion of them. Among roughly 250,000 clones, over 90% were seen once, and the ten largest hold 0.55%. The sequencing used peripheral blood, collected on day 0 of AZD1222 vaccination. These receptors originate from an adult in good health.

This rearrangement joins TRBV28 to TRBJ1-6; 10 nucleotides align to TRBD1. CDR3 length: 18 amino acids. Trimming at V came to 6 bases and at J to 0 bases, leaving 8 bases not matched to a gene. Germline V lookup: CDR1 MDHEN, CDR2 SYDVKM. The CDR3 DNA sequence: TGTGCCAGCAGCTCGGGACAGGGGATCCCCTCCTATAATTCACCCCTCCACTTT. As protein: CASSSGQGIPSYNSPLHF.

The DNA for the CDR3 is TGTGCCAGCAAGACAGGGGGGGGGACTAATGAAAAACTGTTTTTT. Amino acid sequence: CASKTGGGTNEKLFF. This sequence joins TRBV2 and TRBJ1-4; 9 bases match TRBD1. V was clipped by 7 bases and J by 2 bases; unmatched bases: 5. The CDR3 sequence is 15 residues long. Germline CDR1 and CDR2: SNHLY and FYNNEI.

The genes are TRBV12-3 or TRBV12-4 and TRBJ1-2; 7 bases line up with TRBD1. The CDR3 contains 13 residues. V lost 6 bases to trimming and J lost 8 bases; unmatched junction nucleotides: 9. The CDR3 coding sequence is TGTGCCAGCAGCACGACAGGGTCGGGGGGCTACACCTTC. Protein: CASSTTGSGGYTF.

The rearrangement links TRBV4-3 to TRBJ2-3; D remains ambiguous. The CDR3 covers 16 residues. Trimming pared 0 bases from V and 7 bases from J, leaving 17 bases between. The germline gives CDR1 LGHNA, CDR2 YSLEER. This CDR3 reads CASSQDRGGYRNTQYF. The CDR3 DNA reads TGCGCCAGCAGCCAAGATCGAGGCGGTTATAGGAATACGCAGTATTTT.

The gene calls are TRBV6-5 and TRBJ1-4; no definite D call. There are 13 residues in the CDR3. The germline V gene encodes CDR1 MNHEY and CDR2 SVGAGI. V was shortened by 4 bases and J by 8 bases, with 11 bases between the two germline ends. The CDR3 DNA follows: TGTGCCAGCAGTTCGGTCCTTGGGGAAAAACTGTTTTTT. This sequence encodes CASSSVLGEKLFF.

The chain couples TRBV6-4 to TRBJ2-7; possibly TRBD1 for D (6 bases). The CDR3 is 12 amino acids. Trimming took 6 bases from V and 5 from J, leaving 11 bases between them. Germline V gives CDR1 MRHNA, CDR2 SNTAGT. The CDR3 loop is CASSPRGDEQYF. CDR3 sequence (DNA): TGTGCCAGCAGCCCCAGGGGCGACGAGCAGTACTTC.

The V gene is TRBV19, the J gene TRBJ2-4; D perhaps matches TRBD1 (5 bases). The CDR3 is 18 residues long. Germline V gene lookup returns CDR1 LNHDA and CDR2 SQIVND (reference sequence). The germline V and J ends were trimmed by 7 bases and 0 bases, with 22 bases remaining between them. Here the CDR3 reads CASTLDGKGMLAKNIQYF. The CDR3 DNA sequence: TGTGCCAGTACCCTTGACGGAAAGGGGATGCTAGCCAAAAACATTCAGTACTTC.

The V and J genes are TRBV6-6 and TRBJ1-1; 8 bases line up with TRBD1. The V segment lost 0 bases and the J segment 5 bases; nucleotides outside the gene matches: 2. The CDR3 is made up of 14 amino acids. Per the germline V gene, CDR1 is MNHNY and CDR2 is SVGAGI (reference sequence). Here the CDR3 reads CASSYSQGGTEAFF. The CDR3 nucleotides read TGTGCCAGCAGTTACTCACAGGGGGGGACTGAAGCTTTCTTT.

V and J are TRBV19 and TRBJ2-7; D may be TRBD1 (6 bases). Per germline, CDR1 LNHDA and CDR2 SQIVND (reference sequence). This CDR3 has 15 amino acids. V lost 3 bases and J lost 0, with 12 bases in between. The CDR3 DNA sequence: TGTGCCAGTAGTATCCGGGACACTAGCTCCTACGAGCAGTACTTC. Translating gives CASSIRDTSSYEQYF. The entire variable domain, with the rest obtained from reference TRBV19 and TRBJ2-7, is as follows: DGGITQSPKYLFRKEGQNVTLSCEQNLNHDAMYWYRQDPGQGLRLIYYSQIVNDFQKGDIAEGYSVSREKKESFPLTVTSAQKNPTAFYLCASSIRDTSSYEQYFGPGTRLTVT.

This rearrangement joins TRBV20-1 to TRBJ1-2; D perhaps matches TRBD1 (5 bases). This CDR3 contains 16 residues. Germline V gives CDR1 DFQATT, CDR2 SNEGSKA (reference sequence). Trimming pared 3 bases from V and 4 bases from J, leaving 21 bases between. DNA for the CDR3: TGCAGTGCTAGTGGTCAAGGGCCGGACATACCCTATGGCTACACCTTC. Protein product: CSASGQGPDIPYGYTF.

The genes are TRBV11-2 and TRBJ1-3, with 7 bases fitting TRBD1. The trim removed 8 bases at V and 0 bases at J, leaving 7 bases unmatched. This CDR3 is built from 15 residues. CDR1 SGHAT and CDR2 FQNNGV come from the germline V gene. For the CDR3, the DNA is TGTGCCAGCGGTCAACAGGGGATCTCTGGAAACACCATATATTTT. Translation: CASGQQGISGNTIYF. Drawing the rest from reference TRBV11-2 and TRBJ1-3, the complete variable domain is EAGVAQSPRYKIIEKRQSVAFWCNPISGHATLYWYQQILGQGPKLLIQFQNNGVVDDSQLPKDRFSAERLKGVDSTLKIQPAKLEDSAVYLCASGQQGISGNTIYFGEGSWLTVV.

The CDR3 here is CASSLIADRANEKLFF. CDR3 DNA: TGTGCCAGCAGCTTAATCGCGGACAGGGCTAATGAAAAACTGTTTTTT. The V call is TRBV7-9, the J call TRBJ1-4; 8 bases are a match to TRBD1. The CDR3 loop spans 16 amino acids. Germline CDR1 and CDR2: SEHNR and FQNEAQ (reference sequence). The V segment lost 2 bases and the J segment 3 bases; nucleotides outside the gene matches: 5.

This chain joins TRBV7-2 and TRBJ1-6; D not certain. The CDR3 has 16 residues. Germline assignment: CDR1 SGHTA and CDR2 FQGNSA. V was pared by 3 bases and J by 4 bases, with 13 bases between. CDR3 bases: TGTGCCAGCAGCTTCCGGGGAGGGAAGTATAATTCACCCCTCCACTTT. Encoded protein: CASSFRGGKYNSPLHF.

V and J are TRBV30 and TRBJ1-5; no clear D. This CDR3 is built from 15 residues. Germline CDR1 reads GTSNPN; CDR2 reads SVGIG (reference sequence). V was cut by 0 bases and J by 9 bases, with 18 bases left in between. CDR3 loop: CAWSVLFPPAGPQHF. CDR3 sequence (DNA): TGTGCCTGGAGTGTACTTTTTCCCCCTGCCGGGCCCCAGCATTTT.

This chain connects TRBV6-5 to TRBJ2-7, with D unresolved. There are 12 residues in the CDR3. CDR1 and CDR2 from the germline V gene are MNHEY and SVGAGI. The V end lost 6 bases, the J end lost 6 bases, and 12 bases lay between the germline ends. CDR3 residues: CASRTGGLEQYF. The CDR3 region has the DNA TGTGCCAGCAGAACGGGTGGGCTCGAGCAGTACTTC.

V is TRBV29-1 and J is TRBJ1-1; 10 bases are shared with TRBD1. Germline CDR1 and CDR2: SQVTM and ANQGSEA. There are 12 residues in the CDR3. J gave up 5 bases and V 6 bases, and 3 bases lay outside the gene matches. The CDR3 region has the DNA TGCAGCGTGGACAGGGGGGTGACTGAAGCTTTCTTT. It encodes CSVDRGVTEAFF.

CDR3 nucleotides: TGTGCCAGCAGCCAAGCTGTACAAGAGACCCAGTACTTC. Encoded protein: CASSQAVQETQYF. The rearrangement links TRBV3-1 (or the pseudogene TRBV3-2) to TRBJ2-5; D call uncertain. The germline V gene has CDR1 LGHDT and CDR2 YNNKEL (reference sequence). The germline V and J ends were trimmed by 1 base and 2 bases, with 5 bases remaining between them. The CDR3 has 13 residues.

This chain joins TRBV7-2 and TRBJ2-2; D may be TRBD1 (6 bases). CDR1 is SGHTA, CDR2 FQGNSA, per germline. The V gene lost 10 bases and the J gene lost 1 base, with 13 bases spanning the gap. The CDR3 extends over 14 amino acids. The CDR3: CATPTGQNTGELFF. Here the CDR3 DNA reads TGTGCCACCCCGACGGGACAGAACACCGGGGAGCTGTTTTTT. Full variable domain (missing parts from reference TRBV7-2 and TRBJ2-2): GAGVSQSPSNKVTEKGKDVELRCDPISGHTALYWYRQSLGQGLEFLIYFQGNSAPDKSGLPSDRFSAERTGGSVSTLTIQRTQQEDSAVYLCATPTGQNTGELFFGEGSRLTVL.

The chain uses TRBV12-3 or TRBV12-4 and TRBJ2-5; TRBD1 aligns across 8 bases. Trimming took 3 bases from V and 6 from J; bases not matched to a gene: 3. There are 13 residues in the CDR3. The CDR3 reads CASSFQGAKTQYF. The CDR3 bases are TGTGCCAGCAGTTTTCAGGGGGCGAAGACCCAGTACTTC.

J is TRBJ2-7 and V is TRBV19, with TRBD2 as a possible D gene (7 bases). CDR1 is LNHDA, CDR2 SQIVND, per germline (reference sequence). Between the trimmed V and J ends, which lost 7 bases and 4 bases, there was a span of 14 bases. CDR3 length: 13 residues. CDR3 nucleotide sequence: TGTGCCAGTAAGGCGAGGGGGGGATACGAGCAGTACTTC. It codes for CASKARGGYEQYF.

As concerns this clone: Additional DNA sequences in this sample encode the identical CDR3. This rearrangement joins TRBV3-1 (or the pseudogene TRBV3-2) to TRBJ2-7; D is unclear. Trimming left V 1 base short and J 6 bases short, with 4 bases between. CDR1 and CDR2 (germline): LGHDT, YNNKEL (reference sequence). This CDR3 comprises 11 residues. The CDR3 DNA follows: TGTGCCAGCAGCCAAGTCGGCGAGCAGTACTTC. The encoded protein is CASSQVGEQYF.

This clone was picked up one time. The V gene is TRBV28, the J gene TRBJ2-1; D uncertain. The germline gives CDR1 MDHEN, CDR2 SYDVKM. The germline V and J ends were trimmed by 6 bases and 7 bases, with 22 bases remaining between them. The CDR3 extends over 16 amino acids. The CDR3 protein is CASSLSSRSFRNEQFF. The CDR3 DNA reads TGTGCCAGCAGCCTTAGTAGCCGTTCATTTAGGAATGAGCAGTTCTTC.

In this sample, this clone turned up once. DNA for the CDR3: TGTGCCAGCAGTCCTGGACTAGCCCAGACCCAGTACTTC. It codes for CASSPGLAQTQYF. V and J are TRBV6-6 and TRBJ2-5; 8 bases are shared with TRBD2. This CDR3 spans 13 amino acids. From germline, CDR1 is MNHNY and CDR2 SVGAGI (reference sequence). V was clipped by 5 bases and J by 6 bases; unmatched bases: 5.

CDR3 amino acids: CASSPPRTGGETQYF. The DNA of the CDR3 is TGTGCCAGCAGTCCCCCCCGGACCGGGGGGGAGACCCAGTACTTC. The chain combines TRBV2 with TRBJ2-5; 7 bases map to TRBD2. This CDR3 comprises 15 residues. Germline CDR1 SNHLY, CDR2 FYNNEI. With 5 bases clipped from V and 5 bases from J, the junction kept 11 bases outside the gene matches.

The chain joins TRBV7-9 to TRBJ1-1; D unclear. The V end lost 4 bases, the J end lost 8 bases, and 14 bases lay between the germline ends. There are 13 residues in the CDR3. Per germline, CDR1 SEHNR and CDR2 FQNEAQ (reference sequence). DNA of the CDR3: TGTGCCAGCAGCTCCCAGGCGGCTGTCGAAGCTTTCTTT. It translates to CASSSQAAVEAFF.

The chain links TRBV19 to TRBJ1-4; D is uncertain. Germline V CDR1 and CDR2: LNHDA, SQIVND (reference sequence). CDR3 length: 15 residues. Trimming left V 1 base short and J 11 bases short, with 17 bases between. The CDR3 bases are TGTGCCAGTAGTATAGCGAGGACGGGAGGACGGAAACTGTTTTTT. This codes for CASSIARTGGRKLFF.

V gene TRBV9 combines with J gene TRBJ2-1, with D possibly TRBD1 on 5 matching bases. There are 20 residues in the CDR3. The germline V gene encodes CDR1 SGDLS and CDR2 YYNGEE. V shed 4 bases and J shed 2 bases, with 28 bases lying between them. The CDR3 sequence: CASSRRDPGHLAGTYNEQFF. CDR3 DNA: TGTGCCAGCAGCCGTCGCGACCCCGGACATCTGGCAGGGACCTACAATGAGCAGTTCTTC.

V is TRBV2 and J is TRBJ2-5; TRBD2 matches 10 bases. The CDR3 has 16 residues. Germline CDR1 is SNHLY and CDR2 is FYNNEI. Germline trimming cut 8 bases from V and 7 bases from J; bases unmatched to any gene: 16. DNA for the CDR3: TGTGCCAGCCGATCGGGTAGCGGGGGGCGGAAGGCGACCCAGTACTTC. Protein: CASRSGSGGRKATQYF.

This chain links TRBV5-4 with TRBJ2-7; D is ambiguous. Germline V gene lookup returns CDR1 SGHNT and CDR2 YYREEE (reference sequence). The V gene lost 1 base and the J gene lost 0 bases, with 2 bases spanning the gap. This CDR3 is built from 12 residues. CDR3 amino acids: CASSLYSYEQYF. For the CDR3, the DNA is TGTGCCAGCAGCTTGTACTCCTACGAGCAGTACTTC.

The chain joins TRBV5-6 to TRBJ1-4, with 10 bases fitting TRBD1. Trimming took 2 bases from V and 7 from J; bases not matched to a gene: 8. The CDR3 is made up of 16 amino acids. Germline CDR1 SGHDT, CDR2 YYEEEE. CDR3 protein: CASSFGTGVGGEKLFF. The CDR3 DNA reads as TGTGCCAGCAGCTTTGGGACAGGGGTAGGAGGTGAAAAACTGTTTTTT.

This chain connects TRBV3-1 (or the pseudogene TRBV3-2) to TRBJ2-7; a weak D match, TRBD2 (6 bases). The CDR3 has 12 amino acids. Per germline, CDR1 LGHDT and CDR2 YNNKEL (reference sequence). The ends were cut back, 4 bases at V and 5 bases at J, with 9 bases in the middle. Written as DNA, the CDR3 is TGTGCCAGCAGCCTGGGGGGACACGAGCAGTACTTC. It encodes CASSLGGHEQYF.

V and J are TRBV6-1 and TRBJ1-2, with D perhaps matching TRBD1 (5 bases). V gave up 2 bases and J gave up 3 bases, with 25 bases separating them. Per the germline V gene, CDR1 is MNHNS and CDR2 is SASEGT. The CDR3 extends over 19 amino acids. For the CDR3, the DNA is TGTGCCAGCAGTGAAAAATGGCAGGGCCTCGTAGTGACTGACTATGGCTACACCTTC. Translation gives CASSEKWQGLVVTDYGYTF.